The 14 T cell receptor beta chains below come from one sample, sequenced in a study of OX40 agonist ivuxolimab in advanced cancers. The data were produced by immunoSEQ multiplex PCR, yet TCRdb's version contains in-frame clones alone and is incomplete. The data hold tens of thousands of clones, with about nine tenths observed a single time. The specimen comprised CD4+ or CD8+ T cells sorted from blood, sampled in a trial of the OX40 agonist ivuxolimab. The receptors stem from an adult with an advanced solid tumor such as melanoma, head and neck, liver or kidney cancer.

The V call is TRBV6-6, the J call TRBJ1-3; 8 nucleotides line up with TRBD1. Germline V gene lookup returns CDR1 MNHNY and CDR2 SVGAGI (reference sequence). The length of the CDR3 is 14 residues. The V gene end was trimmed by 6 bases and the J gene end by 6 bases; junction bases not matched to a gene: 7. The CDR3 DNA reads TGTGCCAGCAGGTCCGGGACAGGCTCAAACACCATATATTTT. It is translated as CASRSGTGSNTIYF.

The chain couples TRBV5-6 to TRBJ1-3; D is ambiguous. Per germline, CDR1 SGHDT and CDR2 YYEEEE. With 1 base removed from V and 1 base from J, the gap between germline ends came to 9 bases. There are 15 residues in the CDR3. The CDR3 DNA follows: TGTGCCAGCAGCTTGTTATCCGGGTCTGGAAACACCATATATTTT. Translation: CASSLLSGSGNTIYF.

The chain has TRBV11-2 and TRBJ2-1; TRBD2 is a possible D gene (6 bases). Between the trimmed V and J ends, which lost 0 bases and 8 bases, there was a span of 17 bases. This CDR3 spans 16 amino acids. CDR1 is SGHAT, CDR2 FQNNGV, per germline. CDR3 amino acids: CASSLEGGTRGDEQFF. CDR3 bases: TGTGCCAGCAGCTTAGAGGGTGGCACGCGCGGGGATGAGCAGTTCTTC.

The V gene is TRBV19, the J gene TRBJ1-5; TRBD1 matches 9 bases. CDR1 LNHDA and CDR2 SQIVND come from the germline V gene (reference sequence). Trimming cost V 3 bases and J 1 base; bases outside gene matches: 4. This CDR3 is built from 16 residues. This CDR3 reads CASSIWGQGSNQPQHF. CDR3 DNA sequence: TGTGCCAGTAGTATTTGGGGACAGGGCAGCAATCAGCCCCAGCATTTT.

This chain connects TRBV19 to TRBJ2-7; D remains unclear. This CDR3 is built from 13 residues. V was trimmed by 8 bases and J by 5 bases, leaving 16 bases between them. CDR1 and CDR2 from the germline V gene are LNHDA and SQIVND (reference sequence). The chain's CDR3 is CASQGSSADEQYF. DNA of the CDR3: TGTGCCAGTCAAGGTAGTTCCGCAGACGAGCAGTACTTC. Variable domain in full (rest from reference TRBV19 and TRBJ2-7): DGGITQSPKYLFRKEGQNVTLSCEQNLNHDAMYWYRQDPGQGLRLIYYSQIVNDFQKGDIAEGYSVSREKKESFPLTVTSAQKNPTAFYLCASQGSSADEQYFGPGTRLTVT.

This rearrangement joins TRBV19 to TRBJ2-3; 8 bases align to TRBD2. Germline lookup yields CDR1 LNHDA and CDR2 SQIVND (reference sequence). Losses at the gene ends were 3 bases for V and 3 bases for J; bases not matched to a gene: 2. The CDR3 covers 14 residues. Here the CDR3 DNA reads TGTGCCAGTAGTATCGGACTAGCTACAGATACGCAGTATTTT. Protein sequence: CASSIGLATDTQYF.

The genes are TRBV10-3 and TRBJ2-7; 10 bases fit TRBD1. CDR3 length equals 14 residues. Trimming cost V 7 bases and J 4 bases; bases outside gene matches: 7. The germline gives CDR1 ENHRY, CDR2 SYGVKD. Here the CDR3 DNA reads TGTGCCATCACCCGGGACAGGGGTATTTACGAGCAGTACTTC. Residues: CAITRDRGIYEQYF.

The chain links TRBV5-1 to TRBJ1-4; 9 nucleotides line up with TRBD1. The V segment lost 4 bases and the J segment 4 bases; nucleotides outside the gene matches: 8. CDR3 length equals 16 residues. In germline, CDR1 is SGHRS, CDR2 YFSETQ. CDR3 nucleotides: TGCGCCAGCAGCAACCAGGGACAGGGAGGTAATGAAAAACTGTTTTTT. Protein sequence: CASSNQGQGGNEKLFF. Supplemented by reference TRBV5-1 and TRBJ1-4, the full variable domain reads KAGVTQTPRYLIKTRGQQVTLSCSPISGHRSVSWYQQTPGQGLQFLFEYFSETQRNKGNFPGRFSGRQFSNSRSEMNVSTLELGDSALYLCASSNQGQGGNEKLFFGSGTQLSVL.

V usage is TRBV5-5 and J usage is TRBJ2-2; D not resolved. Trimming removed 2 bases from V and 3 bases from J, with 5 bases in between. The germline V gene encodes CDR1 SGHKS and CDR2 YYEKEE (reference sequence). The CDR3 is 13 amino acids. CDR3 DNA sequence: TGTGCCAGCAGCTTCTATGACACCGGGGAGCTGTTTTTT. Residues: CASSFYDTGELFF.

The rearrangement links TRBV6-5 to TRBJ2-3, with D perhaps TRBD2 (6 bases). From germline, CDR1 is MNHEY and CDR2 SVGAGI. The CDR3 is 13 residues long. The ends were cut back, 8 bases at V and 5 bases at J, with 14 bases in the middle. CDR3 nucleotides: TGTGCCAGCTGGGGCGGGGCGGGAGATACGCAGTATTTT. Translation: CASWGGAGDTQYF.

This clone was seen a handful of times. The chain has TRBV20-1 and TRBJ1-3; D is undetermined. V lost 1 base, J lost 8 bases, and 6 bases lay in between. CDR1 and CDR2 (germline): DFQATT, SNEGSKA (reference sequence). The CDR3 is 11 amino acids. The CDR3 DNA reads TGCAGTGCTAGAGTTGAGTACACCATATATTTT. It translates to CSARVEYTIYF.

The V gene is TRBV5-1, the J gene TRBJ2-7; D perhaps matches TRBD1 (5 bases). Trimming stripped 4 bases from V and 4 bases from J, with 15 bases between. This CDR3 contains 14 residues. CDR1 and CDR2 (germline): SGHRS, YFSETQ. The DNA of the CDR3 is TGCGCCAGCAGCAAGGAGCAGGGCAGATACGAGCAGTACTTC. Translation gives CASSKEQGRYEQYF.

The chain has TRBV5-4 and TRBJ1-6; 8 positions agree with TRBD1. Germline values: CDR1 SGHNT, CDR2 YYREEE (reference sequence). With 3 bases clipped from V and 10 bases from J, the junction kept 6 bases outside the gene matches. This CDR3 contains 14 residues. The CDR3 coding sequence is TGTGCCAGCAGCTATCAGGGGGCGGACTCACCCCTCCACTTT. This sequence encodes CASSYQGADSPLHF.

The chain uses TRBV4-1 and TRBJ1-2, with 8 bases matching TRBD1. V was pared by 1 base and J by 5 bases, with 12 bases of the junction left unmatched. Germline V lookup: CDR1 MGHRA, CDR2 YSYEKL. The length of the CDR3 is 17 residues. The CDR3 region has the DNA TGCGCCAGCAGCCAAGTAGTAGTCGGACAGGGAGGGTATGGCTACACCTTC. Translation: CASSQVVVGQGGYGYTF.